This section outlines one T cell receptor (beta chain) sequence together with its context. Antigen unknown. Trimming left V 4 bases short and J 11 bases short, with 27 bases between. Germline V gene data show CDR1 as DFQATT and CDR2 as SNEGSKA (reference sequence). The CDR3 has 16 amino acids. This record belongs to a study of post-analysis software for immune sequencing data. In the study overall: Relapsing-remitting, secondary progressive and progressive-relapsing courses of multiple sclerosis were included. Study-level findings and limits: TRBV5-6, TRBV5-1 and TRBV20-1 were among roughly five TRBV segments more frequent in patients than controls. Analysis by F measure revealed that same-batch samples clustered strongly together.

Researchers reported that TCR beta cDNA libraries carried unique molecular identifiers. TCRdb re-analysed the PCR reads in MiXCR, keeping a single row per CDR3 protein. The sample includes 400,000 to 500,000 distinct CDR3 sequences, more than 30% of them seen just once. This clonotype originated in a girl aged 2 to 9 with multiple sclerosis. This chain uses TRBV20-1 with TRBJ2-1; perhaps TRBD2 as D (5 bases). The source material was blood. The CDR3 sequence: CSANSLGHTLPTQQFF. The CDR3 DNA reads TGCAGTGCTAATTCACTAGGGCACACGCTCCCTACTCAGCAGTTCTTC.